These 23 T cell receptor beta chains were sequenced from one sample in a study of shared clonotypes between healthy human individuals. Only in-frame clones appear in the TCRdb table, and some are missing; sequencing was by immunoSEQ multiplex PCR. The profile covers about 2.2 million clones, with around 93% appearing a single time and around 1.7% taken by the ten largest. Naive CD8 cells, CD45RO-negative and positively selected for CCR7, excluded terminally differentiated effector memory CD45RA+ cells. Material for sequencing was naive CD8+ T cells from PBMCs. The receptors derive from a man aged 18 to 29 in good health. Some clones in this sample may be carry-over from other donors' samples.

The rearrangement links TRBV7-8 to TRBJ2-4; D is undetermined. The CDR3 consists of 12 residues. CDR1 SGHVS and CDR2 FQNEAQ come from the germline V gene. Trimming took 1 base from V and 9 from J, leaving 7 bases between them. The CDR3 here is CASSLGQAIQYF. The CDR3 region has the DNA TGTGCCAGCAGCTTAGGGCAGGCCATTCAGTACTTC.

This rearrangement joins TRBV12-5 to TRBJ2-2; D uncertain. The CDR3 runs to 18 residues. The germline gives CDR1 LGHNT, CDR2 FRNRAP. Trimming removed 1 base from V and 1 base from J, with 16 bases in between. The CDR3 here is CASGLATIEDWNTGELFF. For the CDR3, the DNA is TGTGCTAGTGGTTTGGCCACCATAGAAGACTGGAACACCGGGGAGCTGTTTTTT.

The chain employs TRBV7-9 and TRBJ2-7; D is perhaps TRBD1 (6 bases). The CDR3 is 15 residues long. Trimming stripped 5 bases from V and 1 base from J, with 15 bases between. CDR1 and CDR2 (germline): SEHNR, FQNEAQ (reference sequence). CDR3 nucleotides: TGTGCCAGCAGCGATATATTAGGGACATCCTACGAGCAGTACTTC. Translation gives CASSDILGTSYEQYF.

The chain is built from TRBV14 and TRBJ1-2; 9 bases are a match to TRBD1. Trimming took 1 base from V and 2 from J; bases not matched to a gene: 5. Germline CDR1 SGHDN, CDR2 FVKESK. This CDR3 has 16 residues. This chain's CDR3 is CASSQGIGQGNYGYTF. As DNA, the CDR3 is TGTGCCAGCAGCCAAGGCATCGGACAGGGGAACTATGGCTACACCTTC.

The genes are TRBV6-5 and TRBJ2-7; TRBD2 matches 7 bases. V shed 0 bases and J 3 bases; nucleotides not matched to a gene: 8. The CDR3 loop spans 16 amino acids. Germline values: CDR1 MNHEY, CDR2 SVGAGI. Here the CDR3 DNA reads TGTGCCAGCAGTTACTCCCTCGACGGGGAGGGCTACGAGCAGTACTTC. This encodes CASSYSLDGEGYEQYF.

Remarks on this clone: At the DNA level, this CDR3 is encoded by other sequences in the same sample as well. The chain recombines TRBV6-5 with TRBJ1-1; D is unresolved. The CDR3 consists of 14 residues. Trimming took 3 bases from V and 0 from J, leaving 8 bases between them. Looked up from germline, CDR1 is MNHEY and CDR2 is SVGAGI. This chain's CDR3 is CASSYRTLNTEAFF. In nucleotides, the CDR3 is TGTGCCAGCAGTTATAGGACCCTGAACACTGAAGCTTTCTTT.

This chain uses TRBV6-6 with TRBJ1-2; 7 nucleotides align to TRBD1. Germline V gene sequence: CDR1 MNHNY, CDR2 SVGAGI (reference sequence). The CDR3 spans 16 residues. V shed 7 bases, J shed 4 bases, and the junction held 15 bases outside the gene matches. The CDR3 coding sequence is TGTGCCAGCAACCCAATAGACAGGGCCCGGAGCTATGGCTACACCTTC. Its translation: CASNPIDRARSYGYTF.

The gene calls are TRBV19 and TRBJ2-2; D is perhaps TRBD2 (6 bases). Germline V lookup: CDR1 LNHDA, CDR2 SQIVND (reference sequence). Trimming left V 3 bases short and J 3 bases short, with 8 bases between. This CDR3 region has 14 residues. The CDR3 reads CASSIWDYTGELFF. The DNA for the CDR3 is TGTGCCAGTAGTATTTGGGACTACACCGGGGAGCTGTTTTTT.

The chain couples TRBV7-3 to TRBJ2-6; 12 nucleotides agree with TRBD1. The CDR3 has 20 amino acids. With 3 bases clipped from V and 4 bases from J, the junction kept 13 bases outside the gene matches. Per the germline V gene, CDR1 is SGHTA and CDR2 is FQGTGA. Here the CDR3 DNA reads TGTGCCAGCAGCTTCGACTCCGGGACAGGGGGCGCGGACGGGGCCAACGTCCTGACTTTC. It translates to CASSFDSGTGGADGANVLTF.

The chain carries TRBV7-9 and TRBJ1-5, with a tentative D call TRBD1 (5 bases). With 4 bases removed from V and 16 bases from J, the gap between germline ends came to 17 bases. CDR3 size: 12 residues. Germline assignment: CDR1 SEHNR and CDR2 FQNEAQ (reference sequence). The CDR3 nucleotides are TGTGCCAGCAGCTCTGGGGGGGGAGACCAACATTTT. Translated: CASSSGGGDQHF. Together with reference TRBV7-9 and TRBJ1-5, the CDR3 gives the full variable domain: DTGVSQNPRHKITKRGQNVTFRCDPISEHNRLYWYRQTLGQGPEFLTYFQNEAQLEKSRLLSDRFSAERPKGSFSTLEIQRTEQGDSAMYLCASSSGGGDQHFGDGTRLSIL.

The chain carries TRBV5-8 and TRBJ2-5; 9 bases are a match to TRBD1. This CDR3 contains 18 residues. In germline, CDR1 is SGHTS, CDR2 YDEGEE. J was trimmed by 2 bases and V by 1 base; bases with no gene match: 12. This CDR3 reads CASSLSFTGGWGQETQYF. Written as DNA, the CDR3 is TGTGCCAGCAGCTTGTCGTTCACAGGGGGCTGGGGGCAAGAGACCCAGTACTTC.

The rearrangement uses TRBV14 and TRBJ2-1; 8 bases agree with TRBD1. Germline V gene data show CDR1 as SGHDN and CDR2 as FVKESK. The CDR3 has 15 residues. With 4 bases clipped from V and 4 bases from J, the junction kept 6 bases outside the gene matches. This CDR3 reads CASSPRDRRYNEQFF. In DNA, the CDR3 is TGTGCCAGCAGCCCCCGGGACAGGAGATACAATGAGCAGTTCTTC.

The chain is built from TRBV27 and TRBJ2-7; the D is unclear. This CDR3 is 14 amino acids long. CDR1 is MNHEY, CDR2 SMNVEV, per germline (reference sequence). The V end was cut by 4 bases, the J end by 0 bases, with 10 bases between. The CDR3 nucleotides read TGTGCCAGCAGTTCCATCATCAGCTCCTACGAGCAGTACTTC. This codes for CASSSIISSYEQYF.

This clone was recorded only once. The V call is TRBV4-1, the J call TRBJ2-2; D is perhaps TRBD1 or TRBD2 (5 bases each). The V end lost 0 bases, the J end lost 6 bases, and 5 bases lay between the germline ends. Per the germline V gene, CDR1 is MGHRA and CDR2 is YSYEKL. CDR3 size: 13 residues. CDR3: CASSQEGPGELFF. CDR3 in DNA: TGCGCCAGCAGCCAAGAGGGACCCGGGGAGCTGTTTTTT.

The CDR3 DNA is TGTGCCAGCAGCTCCACCTACTCCTACGAGCAGTACTTC. This gives the protein CASSSTYSYEQYF. The V and J genes are TRBV5-4 and TRBJ2-7; D remains ambiguous. Germline CDR1 is SGHNT and CDR2 is YYREEE (reference sequence). This CDR3 has 13 amino acids. The V end lost 3 bases, the J end lost 0 bases, and 7 bases lay between the germline ends.

The CDR3 region is CSVTIDRVHYGYTF. The CDR3 DNA sequence: TGCAGCGTTACAATAGACAGGGTTCACTATGGCTACACCTTC. J is TRBJ1-2 and V is TRBV29-1; 7 bases are shared with TRBD1. J was trimmed by 3 bases and V by 5 bases; bases with no gene match: 9. The CDR3 spans 14 residues. The V gene's germline CDR1 is SQVTM and CDR2 ANQGSEA.

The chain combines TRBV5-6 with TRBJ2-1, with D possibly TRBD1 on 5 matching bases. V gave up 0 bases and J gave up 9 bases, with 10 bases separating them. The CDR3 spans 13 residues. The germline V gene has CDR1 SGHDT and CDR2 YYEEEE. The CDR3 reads CASSLVVDSEQFF. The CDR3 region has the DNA TGTGCCAGCAGCTTGGTAGTCGACAGTGAGCAGTTCTTC.

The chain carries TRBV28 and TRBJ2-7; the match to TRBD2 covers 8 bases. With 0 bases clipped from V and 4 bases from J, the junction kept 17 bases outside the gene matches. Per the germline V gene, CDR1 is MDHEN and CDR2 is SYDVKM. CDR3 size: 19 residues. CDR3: CASSLWERGPEIPFYEQYF. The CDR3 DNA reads TGTGCCAGCAGTTTATGGGAGCGGGGGCCGGAGATACCCTTTTACGAGCAGTACTTC.

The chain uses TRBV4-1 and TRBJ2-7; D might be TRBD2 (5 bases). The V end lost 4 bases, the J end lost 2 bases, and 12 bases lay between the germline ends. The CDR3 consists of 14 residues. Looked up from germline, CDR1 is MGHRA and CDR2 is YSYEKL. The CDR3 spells CASSPPGKPYEQYF. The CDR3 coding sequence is TGCGCCAGCAGCCCCCCCGGGAAACCCTACGAGCAGTACTTC.

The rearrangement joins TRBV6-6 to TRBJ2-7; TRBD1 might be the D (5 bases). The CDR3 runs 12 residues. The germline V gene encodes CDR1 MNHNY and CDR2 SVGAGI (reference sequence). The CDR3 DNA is TGTTCCACAGGTCCGTGGCCCCACGAGCAGTACTTC. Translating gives CSTGPWPHEQYF.

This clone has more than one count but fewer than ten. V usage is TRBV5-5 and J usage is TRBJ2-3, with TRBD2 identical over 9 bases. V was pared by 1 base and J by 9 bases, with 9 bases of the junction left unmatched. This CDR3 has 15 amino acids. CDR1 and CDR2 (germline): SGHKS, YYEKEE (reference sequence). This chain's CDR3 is CASSLLASGIATQYF. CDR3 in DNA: TGTGCCAGCAGCTTGCTGGCTAGCGGGATCGCAACGCAGTATTTT.

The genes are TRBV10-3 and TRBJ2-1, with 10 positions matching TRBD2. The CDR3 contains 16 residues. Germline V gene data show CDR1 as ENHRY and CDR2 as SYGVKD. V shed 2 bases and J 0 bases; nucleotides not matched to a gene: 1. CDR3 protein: CAISEGLADSYNEQFF. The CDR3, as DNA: TGTGCCATCAGTGAGGGACTAGCGGACTCCTACAATGAGCAGTTCTTC.

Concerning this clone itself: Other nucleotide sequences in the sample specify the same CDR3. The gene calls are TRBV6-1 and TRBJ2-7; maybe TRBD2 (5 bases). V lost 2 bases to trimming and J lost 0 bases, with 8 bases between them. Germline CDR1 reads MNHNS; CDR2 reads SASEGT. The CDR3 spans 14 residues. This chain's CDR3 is CASSEYGVSYEQYF. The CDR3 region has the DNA TGTGCCAGCAGTGAATACGGGGTCTCCTACGAGCAGTACTTC.